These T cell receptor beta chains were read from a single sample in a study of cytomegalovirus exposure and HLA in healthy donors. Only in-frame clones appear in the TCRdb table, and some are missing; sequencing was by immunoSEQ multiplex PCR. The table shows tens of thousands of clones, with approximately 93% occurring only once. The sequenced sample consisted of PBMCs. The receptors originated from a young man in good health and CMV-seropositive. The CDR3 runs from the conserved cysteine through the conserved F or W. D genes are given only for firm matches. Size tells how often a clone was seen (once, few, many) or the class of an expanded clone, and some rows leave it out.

CDR3nt: TGTGCCAGCAGCTTAGGCCAGGATCCCCAAGCTTTCTTT; CDR3aa: CASSLGQDPQAFF; v_gene: TRBV7-9; j_gene: TRBJ1-1; abundance: -; d_gene: -
CDR3nt: TGCGCCAGCAGCCCAGGGGGCGTCGAAAAACTGTTTTTT; CDR3aa: CASSPGGVEKLFF; v_gene: TRBV10-2; j_gene: TRBJ1-4; abundance: -; d_gene: TRBD1
CDR3nt: TGTGCCAGCAGTCACTTCCGGACAGGGAAGCCCTACGAGCAGTACTTC; CDR3aa: CASSHFRTGKPYEQYF; v_gene: TRBV5-6; j_gene: TRBJ2-7; abundance: few; d_gene: TRBD1
CDR3nt: TGTGCCAGCAGTGATTTTGGGCGGACACCCAATCAGCCCCAGCATTTT; CDR3aa: CASSDFGRTPNQPQHF; v_gene: TRBV6-1; j_gene: TRBJ1-5; abundance: -; d_gene: -
CDR3nt: TGTGCCAGCAGACAGGGGCAGCGATACTACGAGCAGTACTTC; CDR3aa: CASRQGQRYYEQYF; v_gene: TRBV2; j_gene: TRBJ2-7; abundance: -; d_gene: TRBD1
CDR3nt: TGTGCCAGCAGCTTGGGGGGGGGAAACTACGAGCAGTACTTC; CDR3aa: CASSLGGGNYEQYF; v_gene: TRBV7-3; j_gene: TRBJ2-7; abundance: -; d_gene: TRBD2
CDR3nt: TGTGCCAGCAGTTTCTCCAGCGGGAATGAGTTCTTC; CDR3aa: CASSFSSGNEFF; v_gene: TRBV27; j_gene: TRBJ2-1; abundance: -; d_gene: TRBD2
CDR3nt: TGCGCCAGCAGCGGTAGGAGTGAACAAGAGACCCAGTACTTC; CDR3aa: CASSGRSEQETQYF; v_gene: TRBV4-1; j_gene: TRBJ2-5; abundance: -; d_gene: -
CDR3nt: TGCAGCGCTACCCGGGAAACGAACACTGAAGCTTTCTTT; CDR3aa: CSATRETNTEAFF; v_gene: TRBV29-1; j_gene: TRBJ1-1; abundance: -; d_gene: -
CDR3nt: TGTGCCAGCAGTGAGCTCTGGTCGGCGGGACTTGGCCACTTC; CDR3aa: CASSELWSAGLGHF; v_gene: TRBV6-1; j_gene: TRBJ2-5; abundance: few; d_gene: -
CDR3nt: TGTGCCAGTAGGGGACAGGGAAGAATAGATGAGCAGTTCTTC; CDR3aa: CASRGQGRIDEQFF; v_gene: TRBV19; j_gene: TRBJ2-1; abundance: -; d_gene: TRBD1
CDR3nt: TGTGCCAGCAGTATTGGGACAGGTAACACTGAAGCTTTCTTT; CDR3aa: CASSIGTGNTEAFF; v_gene: TRBV6-6; j_gene: TRBJ1-1; abundance: -; d_gene: TRBD1
CDR3nt: TGTGCCAGCAGCCAAGAAAGGACTAGCGGGGTAGACATTCAGTACTTC; CDR3aa: CASSQERTSGVDIQYF; v_gene: TRBV4-2; j_gene: TRBJ2-4; abundance: -; d_gene: TRBD2
CDR3nt: TGTGCCAGCAGTCCCGTAGCGGGATTTAGCAATGAGCAGTTCTTC; CDR3aa: CASSPVAGFSNEQFF; v_gene: TRBV2; j_gene: TRBJ2-1; abundance: -; d_gene: TRBD2
CDR3nt: TGTGCCAGCAGCTTAGGGGGAAAATTTGGAGGCCTGGGGACCCAGTACTTC; CDR3aa: CASSLGGKFGGLGTQYF; v_gene: TRBV7-6; j_gene: TRBJ2-5; abundance: -; d_gene: -
CDR3nt: TGCAGCGTCTTGGACAGGTCTAACTCTGGGGCCAACGTCCTGACTTTC; CDR3aa: CSVLDRSNSGANVLTF; v_gene: TRBV29-1; j_gene: TRBJ2-6; abundance: -; d_gene: TRBD1
CDR3nt: TGCGCCAGCAGCCCGACTAGCGGGGGGGCGGAGACCCAGTACTTC; CDR3aa: CASSPTSGGAETQYF; v_gene: TRBV5-1; j_gene: TRBJ2-5; abundance: -; d_gene: TRBD2
CDR3nt: TGTGCCATCAGTGACCTTAACTATGGCTACACCTTC; CDR3aa: CAISDLNYGYTF; v_gene: TRBV10-3; j_gene: TRBJ1-2; abundance: -; d_gene: -
CDR3nt: TGTGCCAGCAGCTTAAGGTCGGGACAGCCTGTCTATGGCTACACCTTC; CDR3aa: CASSLRSGQPVYGYTF; v_gene: TRBV7-8; j_gene: TRBJ1-2; abundance: -; d_gene: TRBD1
CDR3nt: TGTGCCAGCAACAGGGTGGCGGAGACCCAGTACTTC; CDR3aa: CASNRVAETQYF; v_gene: TRBV6-6; j_gene: TRBJ2-5; abundance: -; d_gene: -
CDR3nt: TGTGCCACCAGCAGTGTCCGGGTCAGATCCTTAAACTATGGCTACACCTTC; CDR3aa: CATSSVRVRSLNYGYTF; v_gene: TRBV15; j_gene: TRBJ1-2; abundance: -; d_gene: -
CDR3nt: TGTGCCAGCAGCTCCTTGACTAGCGGGAGCCGCAATGAGCAGTTCTTC; CDR3aa: CASSSLTSGSRNEQFF; v_gene: TRBV7-9; j_gene: TRBJ2-1; abundance: -; d_gene: TRBD2
CDR3nt: TGTGCCAGCAGTGCTCGGGGCTCTGGGGCCAACGTCCTGACTTTC; CDR3aa: CASSARGSGANVLTF; v_gene: TRBV2; j_gene: TRBJ2-6; abundance: -; d_gene: -
CDR3nt: TGTGCCAGCAGTTCCGGAAACAGGGTTTACGAGCAGTACTTC; CDR3aa: CASSSGNRVYEQYF; v_gene: TRBV28; j_gene: TRBJ2-7; abundance: -; d_gene: -
CDR3nt: TGTGCCTGGAGTGCCGAGTATAGCAATCAGCCCCAGCATTTT; CDR3aa: CAWSAEYSNQPQHF; v_gene: TRBV30; j_gene: TRBJ1-5; abundance: -; d_gene: -
CDR3nt: TGCGCCAGCAGCTTGGAAAGGGGCTCCTACAATGAGCAGTTCTTC; CDR3aa: CASSLERGSYNEQFF; v_gene: TRBV5-1; j_gene: TRBJ2-1; abundance: once; d_gene: -
CDR3nt: TGTGCCAGCAGTCAAGGGACTAGCGGGACTGTGGAGACCCAGTACTTC; CDR3aa: CASSQGTSGTVETQYF; v_gene: TRBV27; j_gene: TRBJ2-5; abundance: -; d_gene: TRBD2
CDR3nt: TGTGCCAGCAGTGCTCAGGGTTCCCGGGAGACCCAGTACTTC; CDR3aa: CASSAQGSRETQYF; v_gene: TRBV6-1; j_gene: TRBJ2-5; abundance: -; d_gene: -
CDR3nt: TGTGCCAGCAGCGGTTCAGGGGGCTTGTCGACTAATGAAAAACTGTTTTTT; CDR3aa: CASSGSGGLSTNEKLFF; v_gene: TRBV9; j_gene: TRBJ1-4; abundance: -; d_gene: TRBD1
CDR3nt: TGTGCCAGCAGCTTACGAGGGGGACAACAAGAGACCCAGTACTTC; CDR3aa: CASSLRGGQQETQYF; v_gene: TRBV7-9; j_gene: TRBJ2-5; abundance: -; d_gene: -
CDR3nt: TGTGCCAGCAGCTTAAGCCGCACAGATACGCAGTATTTT; CDR3aa: CASSLSRTDTQYF; v_gene: TRBV11-2; j_gene: TRBJ2-3; abundance: -; d_gene: -
CDR3nt: TGTGCCAGCAGCTTAGAATCCAGCGGGCCTAGCACCGGGGAGCTGTTTTTT; CDR3aa: CASSLESSGPSTGELFF; v_gene: TRBV13; j_gene: TRBJ2-2; abundance: -; d_gene: -
CDR3nt: TGTGCCAGCAGTTACGGGGGACAGGGGCGTACCGGCTACACCTTC; CDR3aa: CASSYGGQGRTGYTF; v_gene: TRBV6-6; j_gene: TRBJ1-2; abundance: -; d_gene: TRBD1
CDR3nt: TGCGCCAGCAGCGGCGATGGATATGGGGAGGCAGAGACCCAGTACTTC; CDR3aa: CASSGDGYGEAETQYF; v_gene: TRBV4-1; j_gene: TRBJ2-5; abundance: -; d_gene: -
CDR3nt: TGTGCCAGTAGTGAGCCCGGGCGAGGGACCTACGAGCAGTACTTC; CDR3aa: CASSEPGRGTYEQYF; v_gene: TRBV19; j_gene: TRBJ2-7; abundance: -; d_gene: -
CDR3nt: TGCGCCAGCAGCTTGGGAGACTCCTACAATGAGCAGTTCTTC; CDR3aa: CASSLGDSYNEQFF; v_gene: TRBV5-1; j_gene: TRBJ2-1; abundance: -; d_gene: -
CDR3nt: TGTGCCAGCGTCTTCCTCCGGGACAGGGATCAGCCCCAGCATTTT; CDR3aa: CASVFLRDRDQPQHF; v_gene: TRBV6-1; j_gene: TRBJ1-5; abundance: -; d_gene: TRBD1
CDR3nt: TGTGCCAGCAGCTCCCACTCGGGGTACGGAGGAGAGACCCAGTACTTC; CDR3aa: CASSSHSGYGGETQYF; v_gene: TRBV5-6; j_gene: TRBJ2-5; abundance: -; d_gene: -
CDR3nt: TGTGCCAGCCAACGGAGCTCCTACAATGAGCAGTTCTTC; CDR3aa: CASQRSSYNEQFF; v_gene: TRBV6-5; j_gene: TRBJ2-1; abundance: -; d_gene: -
CDR3nt: TGCGCCAGCAGCCAAGACCGGGAGATGCCCGGGGAGCTGTTTTTT; CDR3aa: CASSQDREMPGELFF; v_gene: TRBV4-1; j_gene: TRBJ2-2; abundance: -; d_gene: -
CDR3nt: TGTGCCAGCAGCGATGAAGGCGGCGACAATGAGCAGTTCTTC; CDR3aa: CASSDEGGDNEQFF; v_gene: TRBV11-3; j_gene: TRBJ2-1; abundance: -; d_gene: -
CDR3nt: TGTGCCAGCAGTTTACGCGGGATGCTGGGAAACTACGAGCAGTACTTC; CDR3aa: CASSLRGMLGNYEQYF; v_gene: TRBV27; j_gene: TRBJ2-7; abundance: few; d_gene: -
CDR3nt: TGTGCCAGCAGCTGGGGACTAGCGGGCCGCACAGATACGCAGTATTTT; CDR3aa: CASSWGLAGRTDTQYF; v_gene: TRBV11-2; j_gene: TRBJ2-3; abundance: -; d_gene: TRBD2
CDR3nt: TGTGCCAGCAGCTTAGGGCGGGGTCCCTACGAGCAGTACTTC; CDR3aa: CASSLGRGPYEQYF; v_gene: TRBV7-3; j_gene: TRBJ2-7; abundance: -; d_gene: -
CDR3nt: TGTGCCAGCAAAGAGTCGGGGTACGAGCAGTACTTC; CDR3aa: CASKESGYEQYF; v_gene: TRBV6-5; j_gene: TRBJ2-7; abundance: -; d_gene: -
CDR3nt: TGTGCCAGCAGTCCAGCGGGGGGCATGACGCAGTATTTT; CDR3aa: CASSPAGGMTQYF; v_gene: TRBV2; j_gene: TRBJ2-3; abundance: -; d_gene: TRBD2
CDR3nt: TGTGCCAGCAGTGACACCGGGACAGGGGGGACTAGGAGTGAAGCTTTCTTT; CDR3aa: CASSDTGTGGTRSEAFF; v_gene: TRBV27; j_gene: TRBJ1-1; abundance: -; d_gene: TRBD1
CDR3nt: TGTGCCAGCAGCCCCGGGACTGGCAATCAGCCCCAGCATTTT; CDR3aa: CASSPGTGNQPQHF; v_gene: TRBV7-9; j_gene: TRBJ1-5; abundance: once; d_gene: -
CDR3nt: TGTGCCAGCAGTTTCCGAGAGGTTAACACTGAAGCTTTCTTT; CDR3aa: CASSFREVNTEAFF; v_gene: TRBV7-2; j_gene: TRBJ1-1; abundance: -; d_gene: -
CDR3nt: TGTGCCAGCAGCTTAGGCCCCTGGCAGGTGAACTTAGATACGCAGTATTTT; CDR3aa: CASSLGPWQVNLDTQYF; v_gene: TRBV11-2; j_gene: TRBJ2-3; abundance: once; d_gene: -
CDR3nt: TGTGCCAGTAGCCCCGGGGTTACGCAGTATTTT; CDR3aa: CASSPGVTQYF; v_gene: TRBV19; j_gene: TRBJ2-3; abundance: -; d_gene: -
CDR3nt: TGCGCCAGCAGCTTGGGGGCTAGCGGGGGGTTCACAGATACGCAGTATTTT; CDR3aa: CASSLGASGGFTDTQYF; v_gene: TRBV5-1; j_gene: TRBJ2-3; abundance: -; d_gene: TRBD2
CDR3nt: TGTGCCAGCAGGAAGGACAGATCGGAGCCCTACGAGCAGTACTTC; CDR3aa: CASRKDRSEPYEQYF; v_gene: TRBV7-2; j_gene: TRBJ2-7; abundance: -; d_gene: -
CDR3nt: TGCGCCAGCAGCTGGAGGGGGCTCTACAATGAGCAGTTCTTC; CDR3aa: CASSWRGLYNEQFF; v_gene: TRBV5-1; j_gene: TRBJ2-1; abundance: -; d_gene: -
CDR3nt: TGTGCCAGCAGCCGCGGACAGGGACATCTCGGCTACACCTTC; CDR3aa: CASSRGQGHLGYTF; v_gene: TRBV7-9; j_gene: TRBJ1-2; abundance: -; d_gene: TRBD1
CDR3nt: TGTGCCAGCAGGTCGGGACTAGCGGGGGCGAAGACCCAGTACTTC; CDR3aa: CASRSGLAGAKTQYF; v_gene: TRBV2; j_gene: TRBJ2-5; abundance: -; d_gene: TRBD2
CDR3nt: TGTGCCAGCAGCCCGGGACAGGGTGTTTGGAACACCATATATTTT; CDR3aa: CASSPGQGVWNTIYF; v_gene: TRBV9; j_gene: TRBJ1-3; abundance: -; d_gene: TRBD1
CDR3nt: TGTGCCACCTTGCGCGGGTACAATGAGCAGTTCTTC; CDR3aa: CATLRGYNEQFF; v_gene: TRBV27; j_gene: TRBJ2-1; abundance: -; d_gene: -
CDR3nt: TGTGCCAGTAGTCCCCCCGGAGCAAGACTTGGAAACACCATATATTTT; CDR3aa: CASSPPGARLGNTIYF; v_gene: TRBV19; j_gene: TRBJ1-3; abundance: -; d_gene: -